Shown below are 18 T cell receptor beta chains from a single sample sequenced in a study of early T cells in non-severe SARS-CoV-2 infection (dated by TCRdb to about 2021). Preparation of the library involved 5' RACE. Sequenced on a NextSeq 500. Clones were called with MiXCR by TCRdb after fastp trimmed the public reads at Q25, and only in-frame beta chains were retained. Rows are combined by CDR3 protein, so each entry shows the most common genes and DNA. Present in this sample are more than 40,000 distinct CDR3 sequences, about 4% of which were seen just once. The ten largest account for 2.5% to 3.5% of the sample. Sequencing input: whole blood. The receptors were gathered from an adult who was a healthcare worker with PCR-confirmed SARS-CoV-2 infection or an uninfected control (not recorded which).

This clonotype was seen at least ten times. The V gene is TRBV20-1, the J gene TRBJ2-7; TRBD2 is a possible D gene (5 bases). The V gene's germline CDR1 is DFQATT and CDR2 SNEGSKA (reference sequence). The CDR3 length is 15 residues. The V gene lost 0 bases and the J gene lost 7 bases, with 19 bases spanning the gap. The CDR3 DNA sequence: TGCAGTGCTAGAGAGCCACAGTCGGGTTCGGGGGAGCAGTACTTC. Amino acid sequence: CSAREPQSGSGEQYF.

This clonotype was recorded at least ten times. The rearrangement links TRBV4-1 to TRBJ2-1, with TRBD2 matching over 11 bases. The CDR3 loop spans 19 amino acids. Germline V CDR1 and CDR2: MGHRA, YSYEKL. V lost 2 bases, J lost 6 bases, and 15 bases stayed unmatched. The CDR3 is CASSQPRRIAGGGGNEQFF. The CDR3 region has the DNA TGCGCCAGCAGCCAACCTAGGCGGATAGCGGGAGGGGGAGGCAATGAGCAGTTCTTC.

This clonotype was recorded at least ten times. The V gene is TRBV24-1, the J gene TRBJ2-2; D remains ambiguous. CDR3 length: 16 amino acids. Germline-derived CDR1 and CDR2 are KGHDR and SFDVKD. V was trimmed by 3 bases and J by 0 bases, leaving 10 bases between them. CDR3 nucleotides: TGTGCCACCAGTGATCCCGGCCGCTCGAACACCGGGGAGCTGTTTTTT. This codes for CATSDPGRSNTGELFF.

The table lists this clonotype with many counts. The chain carries TRBV2 and TRBJ2-1; D possibly corresponds to TRBD1 (6 bases). The CDR3 runs to 15 residues. CDR1 is SNHLY, CDR2 FYNNEI, per germline. Between the trimmed V and J ends, which lost 6 bases and 4 bases, there was a span of 16 bases. The CDR3 DNA reads TGTGCCAGCAGCTACGGACAGTTCGGATACAATGAGCAGTTCTTC. Translating gives CASSYGQFGYNEQFF.

Ten or more counts support this clonotype. This sequence joins TRBV7-8 and TRBJ2-1, with D maybe TRBD1 (5 bases). Trimming took off 1 base at V and 6 bases at J, with 16 bases between the two ends. Germline CDR1 and CDR2: SGHVS and FQNEAQ. The CDR3 is 16 residues long. The CDR3 region is CASSLVETVLRNEQFF. The CDR3 region has the DNA TGTGCCAGCAGCTTAGTAGAGACAGTTTTACGCAATGAGCAGTTCTTC.

This clonotype has at least ten counts. This rearrangement joins TRBV15 to TRBJ2-3; possible D gene TRBD2, 6 bases. Germline loops: CDR1 LNHNV, CDR2 YYDKDF (reference sequence). The CDR3 length is 17 residues. Between the trimmed V and J ends, which lost 0 bases and 0 bases, there was a span of 13 bases. The CDR3 DNA follows: TGTGCCACCAGCAGAGATCGGGTTAGCGGTAGCACAGATACGCAGTATTTT. Protein: CATSRDRVSGSTDTQYF.

Of note for this clonotype: This could be a read error, since a much larger clone is one nucleotide away. This chain links TRBV19 with TRBJ1-6; maybe TRBD1 (6 bases). This CDR3 spans 15 amino acids. Germline CDR1 reads LNHDA; CDR2 reads SQIVND (reference sequence). The CDR3 sequence: CASSIGGGRNSPPHF. DNA of the CDR3: TGTGCCAGTAGTATAGGAGGGGGACGCAATTCACCCCCCCACTTT. Combining the CDR3 with reference TRBV19 and TRBJ1-6 gives the whole variable domain DGGITQSPKYLFRKEGQNVTLSCEQNLNHDAMYWYRQDPGQGLRLIYYSQIVNDFQKGDIAEGYSVSREKKESFPLTVTSAQKNPTAFYLCASSIGGGRNSPPHFGNGTRLTVT.

This clonotype was detected many times. The CDR3 spells CASSLSRAGANVLTF. DNA of the CDR3: TGTGCCAGCAGTTTATCCAGGGCCGGGGCCAACGTCCTGACTTTC. The chain has TRBV12-3 or TRBV12-4 and TRBJ2-6; a weak D match, TRBD1 (5 bases). V gave up 2 bases and J gave up 4 bases, with 9 bases separating them. CDR3 size: 15 residues.

This clonotype came up many times. This chain connects TRBV5-1 to TRBJ2-2, with D possibly TRBD1 on 6 matching bases. This CDR3 contains 16 residues. The V gene's germline CDR1 is SGHRS and CDR2 YFSETQ. V was shortened by 0 bases and J by 6 bases, with 15 bases between the two germline ends. CDR3 residues: CASSLEARGDAGELFF. CDR3 bases: TGCGCCAGCAGCTTGGAAGCCAGGGGCGACGCCGGGGAGCTGTTTTTT.

This clonotype was seen repeatedly, ten times or more. The chain employs TRBV29-1 and TRBJ2-7, with 9 bases that match TRBD1. The ends lost 2 bases at V and 6 bases at J; junction bases unmatched: 11. In germline, CDR1 is SQVTM, CDR2 ANQGSEA. CDR3 length: 15 residues. In DNA form, the CDR3 reads TGCAGCGTTGAAAAAGGGACAGGGCCCAAGGGCGAGCAGTACTTC. Protein: CSVEKGTGPKGEQYF.

Many counts were recorded for this clonotype. This chain connects TRBV29-1 to TRBJ2-7; TRBD1 matches 10 bases. Germline-derived CDR1 and CDR2 are SQVTM and ANQGSEA. This CDR3 has 12 residues. V shed 6 bases and J 6 bases; nucleotides not matched to a gene: 5. The CDR3 reads CSVTRDRGEQYF. In DNA form, the CDR3 reads TGCAGCGTAACCCGGGACAGGGGCGAGCAGTACTTC.

This clonotype was detected many times. The rearrangement links TRBV7-6 to TRBJ2-7; D call uncertain. V lost 3 bases, J lost 4 bases, and 10 bases lay in between. This CDR3 comprises 13 residues. CDR1 SGHVS and CDR2 FNYEAQ come from the germline V gene. CDR3 nucleotides: TGTGCCAGCAGCTTGTCGGCCAGGTACGAGCAGTACTTC. It is translated as CASSLSARYEQYF.

This clonotype was seen at least ten times. The V gene is TRBV7-8, the J gene TRBJ1-2; D remains unclear. V lost 5 bases, J lost 6 bases, and 16 bases lay in between. This CDR3 spans 14 amino acids. Per the germline V gene, CDR1 is SGHVS and CDR2 is FQNEAQ. The CDR3 region is CASSGGLESHGYTF. CDR3 coding DNA: TGTGCCAGCAGCGGCGGCCTCGAGTCCCATGGCTACACCTTC.

Ten or more counts support this clonotype. This chain joins TRBV5-1 and TRBJ2-1, with 12 bases lining up with TRBD1. Per the germline V gene, CDR1 is SGHRS and CDR2 is YFSETQ. Trimming took 7 bases from V and 7 from J; bases not matched to a gene: 3. This CDR3 is 13 amino acids long. The CDR3, as DNA: TGCGCCAGCCGGGACAGGGGGCTAAATGAGCAGTTCTTC. Its translation: CASRDRGLNEQFF.

This clonotype was seen ten or more times. The genes are TRBV29-1 and TRBJ2-1; D is unclear. The CDR3 contains 12 residues. The V and J ends lost 6 bases and 6 bases respectively, with 12 bases between them. Germline V gene data show CDR1 as SQVTM and CDR2 as ANQGSEA. The CDR3 spells CSVSRPRNEQFF. CDR3 in DNA: TGCAGCGTCTCCCGCCCCCGCAATGAGCAGTTCTTC.

This clonotype was recorded at least ten times. This sequence joins TRBV7-9 and TRBJ2-1; TRBD1 matches 8 bases. The CDR3 consists of 18 residues. Germline lookup yields CDR1 SEHNR and CDR2 FQNEAQ (reference sequence). Trimming took 0 bases from V and 3 from J; bases not matched to a gene: 10. Written as DNA, the CDR3 is TGTGCCAGCAGCTTAGCGCTGACGGGACAGGCGAACTACAATGAGCAGTTCTTC. Its translation is CASSLALTGQANYNEQFF.

This clonotype was counted ten times or more. The chain recombines TRBV30 with TRBJ2-1; possibly TRBD2 for D (5 bases). The CDR3 covers 13 residues. In germline, CDR1 is GTSNPN, CDR2 SVGIG (reference sequence). The ends were cut back, 2 bases at V and 5 bases at J, with 10 bases in the middle. The chain's CDR3 is CAWSSIGDNEQFF. The DNA of the CDR3 is TGTGCCTGGAGTTCCATCGGGGACAATGAGCAGTTCTTC.

The chain employs TRBV2 and TRBJ2-2, with D perhaps TRBD2 (6 bases). V dropped 4 bases and J dropped 4 bases, with 10 bases sitting between them. The CDR3 extends over 14 amino acids. CDR1 and CDR2 (germline): SNHLY, FYNNEI. The CDR3: CASSGDSSTGELFF. CDR3 nucleotide sequence: TGTGCCAGCAGTGGGGACTCGAGCACCGGGGAGCTGTTTTTT.